This TCR beta chain stems from a study of cytomegalovirus exposure and HLA in healthy donors. The overall study: Around 190 million T cells yielded 90 million to 130 million unique TCR beta sequences, as an earlier analysis found. Early released data had about 85 million unique TCRs, all coming from HLA-typed donors.

The PCR employed 60 Vbeta primers together with 13 Jbeta primers. The data were produced by immunoSEQ multiplex PCR, yet TCRdb's version contains in-frame clones alone and is incomplete. The table includes 200,000 to 250,000 clones, 70% to 90% detected once. J was trimmed by 5 bases and V by 2 bases; bases with no gene match: 6. Germline V gene data show CDR1 as SGHRS and CDR2 as YFSETQ. This CDR3 region has 16 residues. Regarding the study as a whole: Indistinguishable V segments, including TRBV6-2 and TRBV6-3, were excluded.

Comment on this clone: The antigen remains undetermined.

The material sequenced was PBMCs. The V and J genes are TRBV5-1 and TRBJ2-1; 11 bases match TRBD2. The clonotype was recovered from a human donor in good health. The CDR3 sequence: CASSFSGTSGNNEQFF. DNA of the CDR3: TGCGCCAGCAGCTTTTCGGGGACTAGCGGCAACAATGAGCAGTTCTTC.